The sample holds one count of the clone carrying this T cell receptor (beta chain). The data originate from a study of blood T cell repertoires in COVID-19. V gave up 3 bases and J gave up 4 bases, with 18 bases separating them. From germline, CDR1 is MNHEY and CDR2 SVGAGI. The CDR3 covers 16 residues. Repertoires were generated with immunoSEQ multiplex PCR, while TCRdb's copy carries only in-frame clones and drops some. This table holds 150,000 or so clones, almost 90% found once. The chain uses TRBV6-5 and TRBJ1-2; the D gene is possibly TRBD1 (6 bases). The sequenced sample was peripheral blood. This clonotype was sampled from a woman aged 60-70 years with acute or convalescent COVID-19. DNA of the CDR3: TGTGCCAGCAGTTATACTGGGGGCCCCCAAATCTATGGCTACACCTTC. Amino acid sequence: CASSYTGGPQIYGYTF.